These 10 T cell receptor beta chains originate from one sample sequenced in a study of blood T cell repertoires in COVID-19. This table comes from immunoSEQ multiplex PCR, and its TCRdb copy is limited to in-frame clones, with some not included. Here the sample spans a few hundred thousand clones, approximately 84% being singletons. Input material: PBMCs or T cells enriched from blood (not recorded which). Receptor source: a woman under 30 who had recovered from COVID-19.

This clone was counted between two and nine times. V is TRBV28 and J is TRBJ2-7, with D uncertain. Germline CDR1 is MDHEN and CDR2 is SYDVKM. V dropped 5 bases and J dropped 2 bases, with 13 bases sitting between them. This CDR3 has 14 amino acids. CDR3 loop: CASSGLRVPYEQYF. The CDR3 DNA reads as TGTGCCAGCAGTGGGTTACGGGTTCCCTACGAGCAGTACTTC.

CDR3 amino acids: CSVEEGAYEQFF. CDR3 bases: TGCAGCGTTGAAGAGGGGGCGTATGAGCAGTTCTTC. The chain has TRBV29-1 and TRBJ2-1, with D possibly matching TRBD1 (6 bases). From germline, CDR1 is SQVTM and CDR2 ANQGSEA. The CDR3 contains 12 residues. Trimming pared 0 bases from V and 8 bases from J, leaving 8 bases between.

The genes are TRBV9 and TRBJ1-4; D is possibly TRBD1 (6 bases). This CDR3 region has 14 residues. The V and J ends lost 3 bases and 6 bases respectively, with 12 bases between them. CDR1 is SGDLS and CDR2 is YYNGEE in the germline V gene. CDR3 coding DNA: TGTGCCAGCAGCGCCAGGGGAGAGGATGAAAAACTGTTTTTT. Protein: CASSARGEDEKLFF.

On this clone: This specimen includes other DNA sequences encoding the same CDR3. The J gene is TRBJ1-1, the V gene TRBV5-1, with D uncertain. This CDR3 has 13 residues. The V end was cut by 4 bases, the J end by 3 bases, with 10 bases between. Per the germline V gene, CDR1 is SGHRS and CDR2 is YFSETQ. CDR3 sequence reads: CASSLGTDTEAFF. In nucleotides, the CDR3 is TGCGCCAGCAGCCTCGGTACAGACACTGAAGCTTTCTTT.

In its sample, this clone was seen once. The J gene is TRBJ2-7, the V gene TRBV7-8; 9 bases match TRBD1. CDR1 is SGHVS, CDR2 FQNEAQ, per germline. This CDR3 comprises 16 residues. The V gene end was trimmed by 6 bases and the J gene end by 3 bases; junction bases not matched to a gene: 12. The CDR3, as DNA: TGTGCCAGCAGACCTAGACCGGGACAGGGCATCTACGAGCAGTACTTC. It translates to CASRPRPGQGIYEQYF.

V gene TRBV13 combines with J gene TRBJ1-6; D unresolved. In germline, CDR1 is PRHDT, CDR2 FYEKMQ (reference sequence). Trimming removed 1 base from V and 2 bases from J, with 6 bases in between. CDR3 length equals 15 residues. CDR3 sequence: CASSLEGAYNSPLHF. For the CDR3, the DNA is TGTGCCAGCAGCTTAGAAGGAGCCTATAATTCACCCCTCCACTTT.

Notes on this clone: Different DNA sequences within this sample yield the same CDR3. The J gene is TRBJ1-1, the V gene TRBV18, with 7 bases matching TRBD1. The CDR3 spans 14 residues. The J segment lost 4 bases and the V segment lost 3 bases, leaving 5 bases of the junction unmatched. Germline CDR1 is KGHSH and CDR2 is LQKENI. Here the CDR3 reads CASSPPGGRTEAFF. The CDR3 coding sequence is TGTGCCAGCTCACCTCCAGGGGGTCGCACTGAAGCTTTCTTT.

This clone is a singleton in its sample. The chain carries TRBV7-9 and TRBJ1-1; D may be TRBD1 (6 bases). CDR1 and CDR2 from the germline V gene are SEHNR and FQNEAQ (reference sequence). This CDR3 comprises 17 residues. V was shortened by 2 bases and J by 1 base, with 17 bases between the two germline ends. The CDR3 here is CASSLHRQRTANTEAFF. The CDR3 DNA reads as TGTGCCAGCAGCTTACACCGCCAACGGACAGCGAACACTGAAGCTTTCTTT.

The rearrangement joins TRBV14 to TRBJ1-2, with 7 bases aligning to TRBD1. Trimming took 3 bases from V and 6 from J; bases not matched to a gene: 13. The CDR3 is 16 residues long. The germline V gene encodes CDR1 SGHDN and CDR2 FVKESK. The CDR3 is CASSHYSRQGLDGYTF. The DNA of the CDR3 is TGTGCCAGCAGCCATTACTCCCGACAGGGTTTGGATGGCTACACCTTC.

This clone was counted between two and nine times. This rearrangement joins TRBV4-1 to TRBJ2-7; 7 bases align to TRBD2. Trimming took 0 bases from V and 0 from J; bases not matched to a gene: 5. Per germline, CDR1 MGHRA and CDR2 YSYEKL. The CDR3 is made up of 16 amino acids. This CDR3 reads CASSQDPSGISYEQYF. Here the CDR3 DNA reads TGCGCCAGCAGCCAAGACCCTAGCGGAATCTCCTACGAGCAGTACTTC.